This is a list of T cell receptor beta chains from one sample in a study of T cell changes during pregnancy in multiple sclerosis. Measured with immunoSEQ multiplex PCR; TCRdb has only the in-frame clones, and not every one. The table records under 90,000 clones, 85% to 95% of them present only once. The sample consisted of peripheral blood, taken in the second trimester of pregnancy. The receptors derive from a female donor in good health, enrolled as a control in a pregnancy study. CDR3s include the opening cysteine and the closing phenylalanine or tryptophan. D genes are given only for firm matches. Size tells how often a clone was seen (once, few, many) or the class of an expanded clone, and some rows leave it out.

CDR3 DNA: TGTGCCAGCAGCAACATCCCGACAGGGAACACTGAAGCTTTCTTT; CDR3 protein: CASSNIPTGNTEAFF; V gene: TRBV13; clone size: -; D gene: -; J gene: TRBJ1-1
CDR3 DNA: TGTGCCAGCAGCTTACGGGTCCACGTATCGCCAGCTAACTATGGCTACACCTTC; CDR3 protein: CASSLRVHVSPANYGYTF; V gene: TRBV7-9; clone size: -; D gene: -; J gene: TRBJ1-2
CDR3 DNA: TGCGCCAGCAGCCCCGACACACGTAGAGATACGCAGTATTTT; CDR3 protein: CASSPDTRRDTQYF; V gene: TRBV5-1; clone size: -; D gene: -; J gene: TRBJ2-3
CDR3 DNA: TGTGCCAGCAGTTTAGGTGGCGGCGCCTACGAGCAGTACTTC; CDR3 protein: CASSLGGGAYEQYF; V gene: TRBV27; clone size: once; D gene: -; J gene: TRBJ2-7
CDR3 DNA: TGTGCCAGCAGTGAAGTCAAAAAAGACAGAAAAGAGACCCAGTACTTC; CDR3 protein: CASSEVKKDRKETQYF; V gene: TRBV6-1; clone size: -; D gene: -; J gene: TRBJ2-5
CDR3 DNA: TGTGCCAGCACACTTCCGGGACAGGGAACCGAAAAACTGTTTTTT; CDR3 protein: CASTLPGQGTEKLFF; V gene: TRBV28; clone size: -; D gene: TRBD1; J gene: TRBJ1-4
CDR3 DNA: TGTGCCATCAGTCCTATCGTGACTAGCGGGAGGGCCGGGCAGTTCTTC; CDR3 protein: CAISPIVTSGRAGQFF; V gene: TRBV10-3; clone size: -; D gene: TRBD2; J gene: TRBJ2-1
CDR3 DNA: TGTGCCAGTAGTTGGGGTAGCGGACCTTACTACGAGCAGTACTTC; CDR3 protein: CASSWGSGPYYEQYF; V gene: TRBV19; clone size: once; D gene: -; J gene: TRBJ2-7
CDR3 DNA: TGTGCCAGCAGTACAGGGGCGCCTGGCTACACCTTC; CDR3 protein: CASSTGAPGYTF; V gene: TRBV28; clone size: few; D gene: TRBD1; J gene: TRBJ1-2
CDR3 DNA: TGTGCCAGCAGTTTACAGGGGCCCTACGAGCAGTACTTC; CDR3 protein: CASSLQGPYEQYF; V gene: TRBV28; clone size: -; D gene: -; J gene: TRBJ2-7
CDR3 DNA: TGTGCCAGCAGTTTAGGAGCGGGAGGCCGGGCCGGGGAGCTGTTTTTT; CDR3 protein: CASSLGAGGRAGELFF; V gene: TRBV27; clone size: -; D gene: TRBD2; J gene: TRBJ2-2
CDR3 DNA: TGCGCCAGCAGCTTGGAGGGGCCGCCGGTACTTGAAGCTTTCTTT; CDR3 protein: CASSLEGPPVLEAFF; V gene: TRBV5-1; clone size: -; D gene: -; J gene: TRBJ1-1
CDR3 DNA: TGTGCCAGCAGTTTCTTAGGGACTAGATCGTACGAGCAGTACTTC; CDR3 protein: CASSFLGTRSYEQYF; V gene: TRBV27; clone size: -; D gene: TRBD2; J gene: TRBJ2-7
CDR3 DNA: TGTGCCAGCAGTTCGACAGTGAAAGACACCATATATTTT; CDR3 protein: CASSSTVKDTIYF; V gene: TRBV6-1; clone size: -; D gene: -; J gene: TRBJ1-3
CDR3 DNA: TGTGCCAGCAGTGGCGGGGGTTACTACGAGCAGTACTTC; CDR3 protein: CASSGGGYYEQYF; V gene: TRBV6-1; clone size: -; D gene: TRBD2; J gene: TRBJ2-7
CDR3 DNA: TGTGCCAGCAGCGTAGGAAAAGGGGCGGGAGGAATCCTGGAGCAGTTCTTC; CDR3 protein: CASSVGKGAGGILEQFF; V gene: TRBV9; clone size: -; D gene: TRBD2; J gene: TRBJ2-1
CDR3 DNA: TGCGCCAGCAGCCATCGGGGGGCGTCGGGATTGAATTCACCCCTCCACTTT; CDR3 protein: CASSHRGASGLNSPLHF; V gene: TRBV4-1; clone size: -; D gene: -; J gene: TRBJ1-6
CDR3 DNA: TGTGCCAGCAGCCCGGGGGGGATCCAAGAGACCCAGTACTTC; CDR3 protein: CASSPGGIQETQYF; V gene: TRBV5-8; clone size: once; D gene: TRBD2; J gene: TRBJ2-5
CDR3 DNA: TGTGCCAGCAGCTCCCGGGACAGGTACAATGAGCAGTTCTTC; CDR3 protein: CASSSRDRYNEQFF; V gene: TRBV7-9; clone size: -; D gene: TRBD1; J gene: TRBJ2-1
CDR3 DNA: TGTGCCAGCAGCCTCAAATACCTCGGGTTTGGCACTGAAGCTTTCTTT; CDR3 protein: CASSLKYLGFGTEAFF; V gene: TRBV7-2; clone size: -; D gene: -; J gene: TRBJ1-1
CDR3 DNA: TGTGCCACCTCCCGGACAGGGGGGGATACAAATCGCAATCAGCCCCAGCATTTT; CDR3 protein: CATSRTGGDTNRNQPQHF; V gene: TRBV28; clone size: -; D gene: TRBD1; J gene: TRBJ1-5
CDR3 DNA: TGTGCCAGCAGTTACCCCGGGACAGGGGGCACTGAAGCTTTCTTT; CDR3 protein: CASSYPGTGGTEAFF; V gene: TRBV6-6; clone size: -; D gene: TRBD1; J gene: TRBJ1-1
CDR3 DNA: TGTGCCAGTATCTCTGCGGGTGCTTGGACAGGTCAGAACACTGAAGCTTTCTTT; CDR3 protein: CASISAGAWTGQNTEAFF; V gene: TRBV19; clone size: -; D gene: TRBD1; J gene: TRBJ1-1
CDR3 DNA: TGTGCCAGCAGGTCCGGGACAGGGGACACCGGGGAGCTGTTTTTT; CDR3 protein: CASRSGTGDTGELFF; V gene: TRBV6-5; clone size: -; D gene: TRBD1; J gene: TRBJ2-2
CDR3 DNA: TGTGCCAGTACCGGGACATCCTCTGGAAACACCATATATTTT; CDR3 protein: CASTGTSSGNTIYF; V gene: TRBV19; clone size: -; D gene: -; J gene: TRBJ1-3
CDR3 DNA: TGTGCCAGCTCACAAGTCAGCGATAACTATGGCTACACCTTC; CDR3 protein: CASSQVSDNYGYTF; V gene: TRBV18; clone size: -; D gene: -; J gene: TRBJ1-2
CDR3 DNA: TGCGCCAGCAGCTGGGCAGGGATTTCTGGGGCCAACGTCCTGACTTTC; CDR3 protein: CASSWAGISGANVLTF; V gene: TRBV5-1; clone size: -; D gene: -; J gene: TRBJ2-6
CDR3 DNA: TGTGCCTGGAGTTCCTCGTCCCAAGAGACCCAGTACTTC; CDR3 protein: CAWSSSSQETQYF; V gene: TRBV30; clone size: -; D gene: -; J gene: TRBJ2-5
CDR3 DNA: TGCAGCGTTGCGGGGGGCGGTGAGCAGTTCTTC; CDR3 protein: CSVAGGGEQFF; V gene: TRBV29-1; clone size: -; D gene: -; J gene: TRBJ2-1
CDR3 DNA: TGCGCCAGCAGCTTGGGGAGCTCCTACGAGCAGTACTTC; CDR3 protein: CASSLGSSYEQYF; V gene: TRBV5-1; clone size: few; D gene: -; J gene: TRBJ2-7
CDR3 DNA: TGTGCCACCAGCTTGGGACTCCAAGGCGGGGCTCAGCCCCAGCATTTT; CDR3 protein: CATSLGLQGGAQPQHF; V gene: TRBV15; clone size: -; D gene: -; J gene: TRBJ1-5
CDR3 DNA: TGCAGCGTTGAAGATTCGCGGGGACAGCCAATCTATGGCTACACCTTC; CDR3 protein: CSVEDSRGQPIYGYTF; V gene: TRBV29-1; clone size: -; D gene: TRBD1; J gene: TRBJ1-2
CDR3 DNA: TGTGCCAGTACGGGACAGGCGGGCACTCAGCCCCAGCATTTT; CDR3 protein: CASTGQAGTQPQHF; V gene: TRBV2; clone size: once; D gene: TRBD1; J gene: TRBJ1-5
CDR3 DNA: TGCAGCGTAGCCCCTAGCACAGATACGCAGTATTTT; CDR3 protein: CSVAPSTDTQYF; V gene: TRBV29-1; clone size: -; D gene: -; J gene: TRBJ2-3
CDR3 DNA: TGTGCCAGCAGCTCCACTAAATCCTCCTACAATGAGCAGTTCTTC; CDR3 protein: CASSSTKSSYNEQFF; V gene: TRBV7-9; clone size: -; D gene: -; J gene: TRBJ2-1
CDR3 DNA: TGTGCCAGCAGTTACTCGAAAGCCTTAAAGAGGTACTTC; CDR3 protein: CASSYSKALKRYF; V gene: TRBV6-6; clone size: -; D gene: -; J gene: TRBJ2-4
CDR3 DNA: TGTGCCAGCAGATGGACTAGCGGGAGGGCCTTCTACGAGCAGTACTTC; CDR3 protein: CASRWTSGRAFYEQYF; V gene: TRBV28; clone size: -; D gene: TRBD2; J gene: TRBJ2-7
CDR3 DNA: TGCAGCGTTGCAGGCTACACCGGGGAGCTGTTTTTT; CDR3 protein: CSVAGYTGELFF; V gene: TRBV29-1; clone size: -; D gene: -; J gene: TRBJ2-2
CDR3 DNA: TGTGCCAGCAGCAAGGCAGGGAAAGGCACAGATACGCAGTATTTT; CDR3 protein: CASSKAGKGTDTQYF; V gene: TRBV21-1; clone size: -; D gene: -; J gene: TRBJ2-3
CDR3 DNA: TGCGCCAGCAGCTTGCTACCCCCGGACAAAGGACTATCTTGGGAGCAGGCTTACTACGAGCAGTACTTC; CDR3 protein: CASSLLPPDKGLSWEQAYYEQYF; V gene: TRBV5-1; clone size: -; D gene: -; J gene: TRBJ2-7
CDR3 DNA: TGTGCCAGCAGCTTCGCCGGGGAGCTGTTTTTT; CDR3 protein: CASSFAGELFF; V gene: TRBV7-9; clone size: -; D gene: -; J gene: TRBJ2-2
CDR3 DNA: TGTGCCAGCAATTTGGGGAGCCAGCCCCAGCATTTT; CDR3 protein: CASNLGSQPQHF; V gene: TRBV28; clone size: -; D gene: -; J gene: TRBJ1-5
CDR3 DNA: TGTGCCAGCCAGGGGCAGTCCTATGAAAAACTGTTTTTT; CDR3 protein: CASQGQSYEKLFF; V gene: TRBV28; clone size: -; D gene: -; J gene: TRBJ1-4
CDR3 DNA: TGTGCCAGCAGTTTATCGATTATAGACGAGCAGTACTTC; CDR3 protein: CASSLSIIDEQYF; V gene: TRBV27; clone size: -; D gene: -; J gene: TRBJ2-7
CDR3 DNA: TGTGCCAGCAGTCTAGGAGGGGGGGGCACGTACTTC; CDR3 protein: CASSLGGGGTYF; V gene: TRBV28; clone size: -; D gene: -; J gene: TRBJ2-7
CDR3 DNA: TGTGCCAGCAGCCGGCAGGAGAACACTGAAGCTTTCTTT; CDR3 protein: CASSRQENTEAFF; V gene: TRBV7-2; clone size: once; D gene: -; J gene: TRBJ1-1
CDR3 DNA: TGTGCCAGCAGCACCGGGACTAGCGGGAGTGGCTACGAGCAGTACTTC; CDR3 protein: CASSTGTSGSGYEQYF; V gene: TRBV11-1; clone size: -; D gene: TRBD2; J gene: TRBJ2-7
CDR3 DNA: TGTGCCAGCAGTTACGCTGGACAGATCTATGGCTACACCTTC; CDR3 protein: CASSYAGQIYGYTF; V gene: TRBV6-5; clone size: -; D gene: -; J gene: TRBJ1-2
CDR3 DNA: TGTGCCAGCAGTGAAAACAGGGGCGATGGCTATGGCTACACCTTC; CDR3 protein: CASSENRGDGYGYTF; V gene: TRBV6-1; clone size: -; D gene: TRBD1; J gene: TRBJ1-2
CDR3 DNA: TGTGCTAGTGGCCCCGGCGGCGCCGGTGGCTACACCTTC; CDR3 protein: CASGPGGAGGYTF; V gene: TRBV12-5; clone size: -; D gene: -; J gene: TRBJ1-2
CDR3 DNA: TGTGCCAGCTCACCGCCTAGCGGTTACAATGAGCAGTTCTTC; CDR3 protein: CASSPPSGYNEQFF; V gene: TRBV18; clone size: -; D gene: TRBD2; J gene: TRBJ2-1
CDR3 DNA: TGTGCCAGCAGCGTATTTCCGGGTCGGGACGAGCAGTACTTC; CDR3 protein: CASSVFPGRDEQYF; V gene: TRBV9; clone size: -; D gene: -; J gene: TRBJ2-7
CDR3 DNA: TGTGCCAGCAGTTTACTTACAGTGATCTCTGGAAACACCATATATTTT; CDR3 protein: CASSLLTVISGNTIYF; V gene: TRBV28; clone size: -; D gene: -; J gene: TRBJ1-3
CDR3 DNA: TGCGCCAGCAGCTTGGGGACAGAACCCCTTACCTACGAGCAGTACTTC; CDR3 protein: CASSLGTEPLTYEQYF; V gene: TRBV5-1; clone size: -; D gene: -; J gene: TRBJ2-7
CDR3 DNA: TGCGCCAGCAGCCAAGAATCGCTCTCGGACACTGAAGCTTTCTTT; CDR3 protein: CASSQESLSDTEAFF; V gene: TRBV4-1; clone size: -; D gene: -; J gene: TRBJ1-1
CDR3 DNA: TGTGCCAGCAGCCCGGGACAGGGGGATCAGCCCCAGCATTTT; CDR3 protein: CASSPGQGDQPQHF; V gene: TRBV2; clone size: -; D gene: TRBD1; J gene: TRBJ1-5
CDR3 DNA: TGTGCCAGCAGTTTGGGAGGGGAGGTCACTGAAGCTTTCTTT; CDR3 protein: CASSLGGEVTEAFF; V gene: TRBV27; clone size: -; D gene: -; J gene: TRBJ1-1
CDR3 DNA: TGTGCCAGCAGCGTAGGAGGGAGCAATCAGCCCCAGCATTTT; CDR3 protein: CASSVGGSNQPQHF; V gene: TRBV9; clone size: -; D gene: -; J gene: TRBJ1-5